This T cell receptor beta chain was obtained from a study of regulatory T cells in long-lasting Graves disease. Background on the study: Graves' patients (newly diagnosed) had been on antithyroid drugs under 3 months. Findings of the study overall: Because few samples were included, accuracy may have been lower. Those with persistent Graves' had less TCR diversity than newly diagnosed patients.

Libraries of TCR beta came from iRepertoire HTBI primers plus Arm-PCR of CDR3 regions. TCRdb re-derived calls from the multiplex PCR reads in MiXCR, one entry per CDR3 protein. The sample yields hundreds of thousands of distinct CDR3 sequences, 16% seen once. Sample time point: newly diagnosed GD, antithyroid drugs for less than 3 months. PBMC-derived RNA was used for the TCR library. V was pared by 4 bases and J by 0 bases, with 13 bases between. This CDR3 has 16 residues. This clonotype was counted many times. Its antigen remains unknown. The same data also contributed to another study, on T cells in Graves' hyperthyroidism and ophthalmopathy. That source notes: A set of HTBI primers served as the primers for a first-round RT-PCR of the TCR CDR3.

The starting material was peripheral blood mononuclear cells (PBMCs), obtained at new diagnosis, from a patient treated with antithyroid drugs. The TCR originated in a middle-aged man with Graves disease. The chain has TRBV12-3 or TRBV12-4 and TRBJ2-1; unclear D gene. CDR3 region: CASSSPRRTSYNEQFF. As DNA, the CDR3 is TGTGCCAGCAGTTCCCCGCGGCGGACCTCCTACAATGAGCAGTTCTTC.